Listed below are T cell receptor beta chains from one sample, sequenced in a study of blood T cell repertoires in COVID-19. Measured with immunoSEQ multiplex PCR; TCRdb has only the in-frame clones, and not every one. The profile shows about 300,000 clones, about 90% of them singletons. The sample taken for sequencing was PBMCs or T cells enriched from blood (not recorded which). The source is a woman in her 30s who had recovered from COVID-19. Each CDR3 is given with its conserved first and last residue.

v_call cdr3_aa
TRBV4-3 CASSQDASFPGYTF
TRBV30 CAWSDFLPSSGNTIYF
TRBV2 CASSPAGGGYGYTF
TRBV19 CASKVTGIPNQPQHF
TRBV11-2 CASSLGQGNSPLHF
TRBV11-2 CASSLVGGASPRYEQYF
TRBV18 CASSPRQGGTEAFF
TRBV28 CASVLGRGAPLHF
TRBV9 CASSVEGDHQPQHF
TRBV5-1 CASSLPSTDTQYF
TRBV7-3 CASRLGAGTDTQYF
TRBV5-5 CASSLGVDRSTYGYTF
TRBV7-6 CASSFDTSNTGELFF
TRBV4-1 CASSQGTLYEQYF
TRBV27 CASSLALPGQGNTIYF
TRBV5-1 CASSLGQLSGNTIYF
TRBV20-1 CSASLSTKNTEAFF
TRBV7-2 CASSPRTGVLLYEQFF
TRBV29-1 CSGGGQGAGELFF
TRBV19 CASSTRAWYEQYF
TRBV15 CATSIIAGGAETQYF
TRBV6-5 CATTATGWGYGYTF
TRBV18 CASSLEIIQNTEAFF
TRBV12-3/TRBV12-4 CASSLSTGVGYTF
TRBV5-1 CASSRTDRASTGELFF
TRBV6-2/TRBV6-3 CASSLGGVQPQHF
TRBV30 CAWRESAGYYGYTF
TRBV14 CASSQELAGTAGDTQYF
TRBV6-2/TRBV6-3 CASSYLRTSYNEQFF
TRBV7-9 CASSPGGVEQYF
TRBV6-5 CASSYRREAFF
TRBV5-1 CASRGTGGRDTEAFF
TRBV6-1 CASSEYGGSGNTIYF
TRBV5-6 CASSPTPSGSYNEQFF
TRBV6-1 CASSEAEGRHEQFF
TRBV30 CAWSVWGGPAYEQYF
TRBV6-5 CASRAGGIAGELFF
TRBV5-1 CASSLEITTANYGYTF